A single sample is the source of the 3 T cell receptor beta chains below, sequenced in a study of T cells in Graves' hyperthyroidism and ophthalmopathy. RNA transcripts gave rise to amplified TCR beta CDR3 regions. First-round RT-PCR targeting the TCR CDR3 was performed with the HTBI primer set. From the multiplex PCR reads, TCRdb called clonotypes with MiXCR, one entry per CDR3 protein. The data hold about 840,000 distinct CDR3 sequences, with over 35% observed a single time. Sequencing was performed on blood. The receptors originated from a man aged 18 to 30 with Graves' hyperthyroidism.

The chain uses TRBV19 and TRBJ1-3, with a weak D call TRBD1 (6 bases). Trimming stripped 3 bases from V and 1 base from J, with 10 bases between. The CDR3 spans 15 residues. Germline-derived CDR1 and CDR2 are LNHDA and SQIVND (reference sequence). CDR3 in DNA: TGTGCCAGTAGTATGGCAGGGGCTTCTGGAAACACCATATATTTT. It is translated as CASSMAGASGNTIYF. The whole variable domain, remainder taken from reference TRBV19 and TRBJ1-3, is DGGITQSPKYLFRKEGQNVTLSCEQNLNHDAMYWYRQDPGQGLRLIYYSQIVNDFQKGDIAEGYSVSREKKESFPLTVTSAQKNPTAFYLCASSMAGASGNTIYFGEGSWLTVV.

This clonotype showed up many times. This sequence joins TRBV29-1 and TRBJ1-1; D is possibly TRBD1 (5 bases). V lost 7 bases and J 4 bases, leaving 13 bases between the germline ends. The CDR3 runs to 12 residues. CDR1 and CDR2 from the germline V gene are SQVTM and ANQGSEA. The CDR3 DNA reads as TGCAGCGCCACCGGGACCATCACTGAAGCTTTCTTT. Translating it yields CSATGTITEAFF.

V is TRBV7-2 and J is TRBJ2-7; 9 nucleotides line up with TRBD1. The CDR3 loop spans 14 amino acids. From germline, CDR1 is SGHTA and CDR2 FQGNSA. The V and J ends lost 5 bases and 3 bases, in that order; junction bases with no gene match: 5. The CDR3 loop reads CASSARDRVYEQYF. The CDR3 bases are TGTGCCAGCAGCGCGAGGGACAGGGTCTACGAGCAGTACTTC.